The clone carrying this T cell receptor beta chain has more than one count but fewer than ten. The sample belongs to a study of T cell repertoires in cytomegalovirus infection. This CDR3 spans 19 amino acids. Looked up from germline, CDR1 is SNHLY and CDR2 is FYNNEI. The junction had 11 bases not matched to a gene; V was cut back by 2 bases and J by 1 base. TCRdb fed the reads into MiXCR, producing one record per CDR3 protein. The table shows fewer than 250,000 distinct CDR3 sequences, with roughly 22% occurring only once. The origin of this receptor is a human donor in good health (CMV status not recorded). Some clones in this sample may be carry-over from other donors' samples. Sequenced sample: CD8+ T cells from PBMCs. The rearrangement uses TRBV2 and TRBJ2-1; 10 nucleotides line up with TRBD2. CDR3 nucleotides: TGTGCCAGCAGTGAACCCCTGGGCAGCGGGGGGGCGTCCTACAATGAGCAGTTCTTC. It specifies CASSEPLGSGGASYNEQFF.